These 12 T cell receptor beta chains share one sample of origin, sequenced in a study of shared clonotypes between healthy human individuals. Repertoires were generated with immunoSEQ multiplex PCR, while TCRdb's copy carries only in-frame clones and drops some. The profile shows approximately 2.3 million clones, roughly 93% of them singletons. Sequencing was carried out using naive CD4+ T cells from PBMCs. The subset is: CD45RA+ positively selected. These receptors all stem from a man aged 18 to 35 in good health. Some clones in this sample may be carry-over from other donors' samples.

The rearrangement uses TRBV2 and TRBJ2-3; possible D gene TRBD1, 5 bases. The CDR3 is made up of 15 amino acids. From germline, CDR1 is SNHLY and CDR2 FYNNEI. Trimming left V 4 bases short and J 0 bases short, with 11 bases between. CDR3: CASSVDSPSTDTQYF. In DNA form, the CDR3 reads TGTGCCAGCAGTGTTGACAGCCCTAGCACAGATACGCAGTATTTT. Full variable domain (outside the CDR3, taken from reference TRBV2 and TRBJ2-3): EPEVTQTPSHQVTQMGQEVILRCVPISNHLYFYWYRQILGQKVEFLVSFYNNEISEKSEIFDDQFSVERPDGSNFTLKIRSTKLEDSAMYFCASSVDSPSTDTQYFGPGTRLTVL.

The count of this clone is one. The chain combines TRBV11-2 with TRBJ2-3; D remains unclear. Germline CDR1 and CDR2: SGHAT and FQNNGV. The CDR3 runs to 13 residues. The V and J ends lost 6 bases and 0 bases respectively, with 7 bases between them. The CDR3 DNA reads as TGTGCCAGCAGGCGAATTAGCACAGATACGCAGTATTTT. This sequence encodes CASRRISTDTQYF.

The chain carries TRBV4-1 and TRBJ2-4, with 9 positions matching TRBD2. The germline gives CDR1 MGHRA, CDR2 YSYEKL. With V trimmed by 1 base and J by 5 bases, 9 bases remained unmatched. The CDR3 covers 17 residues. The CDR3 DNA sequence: TGCGCCAGCAGCCAAGGGGCTGCGGGAGGGCCCCAAAACATTCAGTACTTC. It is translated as CASSQGAAGGPQNIQYF.

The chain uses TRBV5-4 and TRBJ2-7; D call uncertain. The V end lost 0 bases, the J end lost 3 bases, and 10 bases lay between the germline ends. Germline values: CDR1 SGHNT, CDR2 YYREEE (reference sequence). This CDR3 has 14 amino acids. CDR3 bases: TGTGCCAGCAGCTTGGGTCAAAAGGACTACGAGCAGTACTTC. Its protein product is CASSLGQKDYEQYF.

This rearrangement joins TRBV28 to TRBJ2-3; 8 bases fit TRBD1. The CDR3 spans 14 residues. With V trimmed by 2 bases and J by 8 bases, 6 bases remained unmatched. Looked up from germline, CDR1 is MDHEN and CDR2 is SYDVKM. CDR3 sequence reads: CASSLGQGVGTQYF. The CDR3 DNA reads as TGTGCCAGCAGTTTAGGACAGGGAGTGGGTACGCAGTATTTT. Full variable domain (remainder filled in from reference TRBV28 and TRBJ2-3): DVKVTQSSRYLVKRTGEKVFLECVQDMDHENMFWYRQDPGLGLRLIYFSYDVKMKEKGDIPEGYSVSREKKERFSLILESASTNQTSMYLCASSLGQGVGTQYFGPGTRLTVL.

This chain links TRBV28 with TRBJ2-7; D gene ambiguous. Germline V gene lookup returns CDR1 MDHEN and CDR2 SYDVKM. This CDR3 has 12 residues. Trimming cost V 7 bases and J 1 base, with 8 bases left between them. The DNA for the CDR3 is TGTGCCAGCAAGGGTGTTTCCTACGAGCAGTACTTC. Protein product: CASKGVSYEQYF.

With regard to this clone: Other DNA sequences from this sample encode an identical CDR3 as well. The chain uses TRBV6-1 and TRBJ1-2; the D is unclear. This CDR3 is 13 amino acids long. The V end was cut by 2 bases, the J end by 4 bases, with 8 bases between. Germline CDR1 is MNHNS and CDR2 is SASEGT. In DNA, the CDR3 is TGTGCCAGCAGTGAACTGGGCACCTATGGCTACACCTTC. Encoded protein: CASSELGTYGYTF.

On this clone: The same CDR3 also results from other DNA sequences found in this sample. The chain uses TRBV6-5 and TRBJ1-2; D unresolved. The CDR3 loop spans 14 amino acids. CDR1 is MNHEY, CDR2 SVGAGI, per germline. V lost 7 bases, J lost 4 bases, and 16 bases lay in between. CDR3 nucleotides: TGTGCCAGCACCCGACGTGGCGGAGGCTATGGCTACACCTTC. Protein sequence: CASTRRGGGYGYTF.

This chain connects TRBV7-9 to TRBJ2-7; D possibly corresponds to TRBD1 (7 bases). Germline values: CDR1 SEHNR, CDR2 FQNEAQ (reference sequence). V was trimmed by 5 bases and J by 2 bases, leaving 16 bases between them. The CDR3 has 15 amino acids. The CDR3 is CASSRGGTATYEQYF. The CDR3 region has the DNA TGTGCCAGCAGCCGTGGCGGGACAGCGACCTACGAGCAGTACTTC.

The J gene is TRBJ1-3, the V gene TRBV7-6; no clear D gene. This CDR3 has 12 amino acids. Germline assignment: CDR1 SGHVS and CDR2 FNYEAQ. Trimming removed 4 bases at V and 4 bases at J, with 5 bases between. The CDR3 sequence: CASSSPGNTIYF. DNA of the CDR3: TGTGCCAGCAGCTCCCCCGGAAACACCATATATTTT.

CDR3 nucleotides: TGCGCCAGCAGCCAAGGCGGGATGTACACAGATACGCAGTATTTT. Protein: CASSQGGMYTDTQYF. V gene TRBV4-1 combines with J gene TRBJ2-3, with D perhaps TRBD2 (6 bases). The V gene's germline CDR1 is MGHRA and CDR2 YSYEKL. V was trimmed by 1 base and J by 2 bases, leaving 10 bases between them. This CDR3 is 15 amino acids long.

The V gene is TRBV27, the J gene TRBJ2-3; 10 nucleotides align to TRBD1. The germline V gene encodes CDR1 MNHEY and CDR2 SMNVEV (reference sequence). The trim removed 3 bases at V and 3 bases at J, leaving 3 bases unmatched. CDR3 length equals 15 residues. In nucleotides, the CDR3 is TGTGCCAGCAGTTTTCGGACAGGGGGAACAGATACGCAGTATTTT. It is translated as CASSFRTGGTDTQYF.